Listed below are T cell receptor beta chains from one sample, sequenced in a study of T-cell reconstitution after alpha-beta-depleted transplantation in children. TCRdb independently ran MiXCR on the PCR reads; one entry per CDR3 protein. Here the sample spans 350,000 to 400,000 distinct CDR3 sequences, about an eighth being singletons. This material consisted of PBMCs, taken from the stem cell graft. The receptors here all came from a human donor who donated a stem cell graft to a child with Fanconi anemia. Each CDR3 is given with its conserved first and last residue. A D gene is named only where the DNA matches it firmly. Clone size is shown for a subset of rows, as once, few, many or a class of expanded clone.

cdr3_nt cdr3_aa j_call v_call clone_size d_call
TGTGCCAGCAGGATCGACAGGGGGCGAGGCGGGGAGCTGTTTTTT CASRIDRGRGGELFF TRBJ2-2 TRBV12-3/TRBV12-4 - TRBD1
TGTGCCACCAGTGCCCGAAAGGGGGTAACAGATACGCAGTATTTT CATSARKGVTDTQYF TRBJ2-3 TRBV24-1 - -
TGTGCCAGCAGCGAGGGACAGGGGTCCAAAAACATTCAGTACTTC CASSEGQGSKNIQYF TRBJ2-4 TRBV11-3 - TRBD1
TGCAGTGCTAGAGAGGGGTACACAGATACGCAGTATTTT CSAREGYTDTQYF TRBJ2-3 TRBV20-1 few -
TGTGCCAGCAGCTTAGAGGGGGGACGCCACACTGAAGCTTTCTTT CASSLEGGRHTEAFF TRBJ1-1 TRBV7-9 - -
TGTGCCACCAGTGATTCCCGCGGACTAGCGGGGGGGTTCTCCTACAATGAGCAGTTCTTC CATSDSRGLAGGFSYNEQFF TRBJ2-1 TRBV24-1 - TRBD2
TGCGCCAGCAGCTTGGCCCAGGGGGCGACGATTGGCTACACCTTC CASSLAQGATIGYTF TRBJ1-2 TRBV5-1 - TRBD1
TGTGCCAGCAGCGTATCGGGACAGGGGGCTGATAATTCACCCCTCCACTTT CASSVSGQGADNSPLHF TRBJ1-6 TRBV9 many TRBD1
TGCAGCGTTGCTGGCAGGGGACAATCAACGAACACTGAAGCTTTCTTT CSVAGRGQSTNTEAFF TRBJ1-1 TRBV29-1 - -
TGTGCCTTCAGTCAGCGGGGGCGAAGGTCCCGGTTCAACACCGGGGAGCTGTTTTTT CAFSQRGRRSRFNTGELFF TRBJ2-2 TRBV6-4 few TRBD2
TGTGCCAGCAGTTTCTTAGGGGAGGGAGAGACCCAGTACTTC CASSFLGEGETQYF TRBJ2-5 TRBV6-2/TRBV6-3 few TRBD2
TGTGCCAGCAGCTTGAGCAGGGGGCCCGCTGTGAACACTGAAGCTTTCTTT CASSLSRGPAVNTEAFF TRBJ1-1 TRBV5-6 - TRBD1
TGTGCCAGCAGCTTAAACCAGGGTGGCATCTCCGAGCAGTACTTC CASSLNQGGISEQYF TRBJ2-7 TRBV7-6 many -
TGTGCCAGCAGCGTAGCTTTGGCGAAAGAGCAGTTCTTC CASSVALAKEQFF TRBJ2-1 TRBV9 few -
TGTGCCAGCAGCTCCCGGGGAGCGACTGGAAACACCATATATTTT CASSSRGATGNTIYF TRBJ1-3 TRBV7-9 few -
TGCGCCAGCAGCCAAGATGAGGCAGGGACTTATGGAAACACCATATATTTT CASSQDEAGTYGNTIYF TRBJ1-3 TRBV4-1 - -
TGTGCCAGCAGTTTATTTGGAGACAGGAGAGACTACGAGCAGTACTTC CASSLFGDRRDYEQYF TRBJ2-7 TRBV28 - -
TGTGCCACCAGCCTAGACGGGACAGACCAAGAGACCCAGTACTTC CATSLDGTDQETQYF TRBJ2-5 TRBV15 many TRBD1
TGTGCCAGCTGCCGGGACTCCAACACCGGGGAGCTGTTTTTT CASCRDSNTGELFF TRBJ2-2 TRBV7-2 - -
TGTGCCAGCAGCTTTGAGAGGAACACTGAAGCTTTCTTT CASSFERNTEAFF TRBJ1-1 TRBV7-2 many -
TGCAGCGTTGAACCCGATCAAGAGACCCAGTACTTC CSVEPDQETQYF TRBJ2-5 TRBV29-1 few -
TGTGCCAGCAGCCAAGATCAGGACAGACTAAATCAGCCCCAGCATTTT CASSQDQDRLNQPQHF TRBJ1-5 TRBV4-2 few -
TGTGCCAGTAGTCCCGGACAGGCCGGGAGCTATGGCTACACCTTC CASSPGQAGSYGYTF TRBJ1-2 TRBV19 few TRBD1
TGTGCCAGCAGCGTATCTACCCAGAACACTGAAGCTTTCTTT CASSVSTQNTEAFF TRBJ1-1 TRBV9 many -
TGTGCCAGCAGCCAAGATACCGGGACGGTCTATGGCTACACCTTC CASSQDTGTVYGYTF TRBJ1-2 TRBV4-2 - -
TGCAGTGCTAGCGGGGTCCAGAGCACCTATTCACCCCTCCACTTT CSASGVQSTYSPLHF TRBJ1-6 TRBV20-1 many -
TGCAGTGCTAGAGATCGGGAGGGAAGCGGGGAGGTCGATGGCTACACCTTC CSARDREGSGEVDGYTF TRBJ1-2 TRBV20-1 - -
TGTGCCAGCAGTTTAGGATACACTGAAGCTTTCTTT CASSLGYTEAFF TRBJ1-1 TRBV7-2 many -
TGTGCCAGCAGTTACTCGATACAGGGGGACACCGGGGAGCTGTTTTTT CASSYSIQGDTGELFF TRBJ2-2 TRBV6-2/TRBV6-3 few TRBD1
TGCAGTGCTAGAGATCACCGCGGGGAAGCAGGAGATACGCAGTATTTT CSARDHRGEAGDTQYF TRBJ2-3 TRBV20-1 - -
TGCGCCAGCGACTCCTCCCCGGAGGAAACCGGGGAGCTGTTTTTT CASDSSPEETGELFF TRBJ2-2 TRBV5-1 few -
TGTGCCAGCAGTGCCCGGGACCTAAGCTACACCTTC CASSARDLSYTF TRBJ1-2 TRBV25-1 - -
TGTGCCAGCAGTTTGTCCCAGGGTGAAGCTTTCTTT CASSLSQGEAFF TRBJ1-1 TRBV12-3/TRBV12-4 - -
TGTGCCAGCAGCTGGGGACTACCTGCTCAAGAGACCCAGTACTTC CASSWGLPAQETQYF TRBJ2-5 TRBV6-2/TRBV6-3 - TRBD2
TGTGCCAGCAGTTTAATCGCAGGGGAAAACATTCAGTACTTC CASSLIAGENIQYF TRBJ2-4 TRBV27 few -
TGCGCCAGCAGCCAGAGCACATTCACCGGGGAGCTGTTTTTT CASSQSTFTGELFF TRBJ2-2 TRBV4-3 many -
TGTGCCAGCAGAGGTATGGGTGATTTGGCTGACGAGCAGTACTTC CASRGMGDLADEQYF TRBJ2-7 TRBV5-6 - -
TGTGCCAGCAGTCTCCGACGAGCGGGGGGGTTGTACAATGAGCAGTTCTTC CASSLRRAGGLYNEQFF TRBJ2-1 TRBV27 - TRBD2
TGCAGTGCCGACCCAGGGGGCCGTCTAACTGAAGCTTTCTTT CSADPGGRLTEAFF TRBJ1-1 TRBV20-1 many TRBD1
TGCGCCAGCAGCTTGGGGGTCTCACAGGGAGGGGAGACCCAGTACTTC CASSLGVSQGGETQYF TRBJ2-5 TRBV5-1 - -
TGTGCCACCAGCAGAGATAATCGGGTCGAGCAGTACTTC CATSRDNRVEQYF TRBJ2-7 TRBV15 few -
TGTGCCAGCAGCCAACTAGCGGGGGGAAGGAATGAGCAGTTCTTC CASSQLAGGRNEQFF TRBJ2-1 TRBV14 - TRBD2
TGTGCCAGCAGTTTAGAAGACAGCCCCTACGAGCAGTACTTC CASSLEDSPYEQYF TRBJ2-7 TRBV12-3/TRBV12-4 few -
TGTGCCAGCAGTTCGGGGGCGAACTATGGCTACACCTTC CASSSGANYGYTF TRBJ1-2 TRBV6-2/TRBV6-3 - -
TGTGCCAGCAGTTCCGACAGATTCGGTGAAAAACTGTTTTTT CASSSDRFGEKLFF TRBJ1-4 TRBV6-5 many -
TGTGCCAGCACCTCAGGCATGACAAACATTCAGTACTTC CASTSGMTNIQYF TRBJ2-4 TRBV7-2 few -